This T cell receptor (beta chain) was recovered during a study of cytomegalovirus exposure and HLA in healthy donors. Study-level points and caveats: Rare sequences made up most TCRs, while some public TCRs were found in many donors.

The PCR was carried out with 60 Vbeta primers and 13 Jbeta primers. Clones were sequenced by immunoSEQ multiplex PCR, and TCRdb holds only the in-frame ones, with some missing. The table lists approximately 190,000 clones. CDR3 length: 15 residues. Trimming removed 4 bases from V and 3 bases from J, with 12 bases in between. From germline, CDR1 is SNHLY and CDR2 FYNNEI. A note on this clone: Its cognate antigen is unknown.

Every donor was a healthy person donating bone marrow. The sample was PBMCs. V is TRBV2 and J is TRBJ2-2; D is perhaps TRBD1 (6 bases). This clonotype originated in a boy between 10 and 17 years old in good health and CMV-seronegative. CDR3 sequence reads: CASSVSRTDTGELFF. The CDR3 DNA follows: TGTGCCAGCAGTGTAAGCAGGACAGACACCGGGGAGCTGTTTTTT. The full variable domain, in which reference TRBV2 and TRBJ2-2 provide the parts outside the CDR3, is EPEVTQTPSHQVTQMGQEVILRCVPISNHLYFYWYRQILGQKVEFLVSFYNNEISEKSEIFDDQFSVERPDGSNFTLKIRSTKLEDSAMYFCASSVSRTDTGELFFGEGSRLTVL.